This TCR beta chain was recorded in a study of cytomegalovirus exposure and HLA in healthy donors. The PCR used 60 Vbeta and 13 Jbeta primers. The table came from immunoSEQ multiplex PCR; TCRdb's copy has only in-frame clones and leaves some out. Among under 150,000 clones listed, roughly 83% were seen once. Germline CDR1 MNHNS, CDR2 SASEGT. The V end was cut by 9 bases, the J end by 3 bases, with 15 bases between. This CDR3 is 14 amino acids long. This rearrangement joins TRBV6-1 to TRBJ2-1; no clear D gene. The receptor's source is a girl aged 2-15 years in good health and CMV-seronegative. Sequencing input: PBMCs. The CDR3 protein is CARSNHDNYNEQFF. The CDR3, as DNA: TGTGCCAGAAGTAATCATGACAACTACAATGAGCAGTTCTTC.